This T cell receptor (beta chain) was obtained from a study of human T cells and chemical hapten exposure. Germline CDR1 DFQATT, CDR2 SNEGSKA (reference sequence). There are 15 residues in the CDR3. J gave up 2 bases and V 4 bases, and 7 bases lay outside the gene matches. Sample time point: patch test 1, 2 weeks after DPC sensitization. The treatment: therapeutic diphenylcyclopropenone sensitization with weekly scalp DPC. MiXCR was run by TCRdb on the RACE reads, yielding one entry per CDR3 protein. This table has some 180,000 distinct CDR3 sequences, under 25% appearing once. A few counts support this clonotype.

The sample was whole blood, taken in connection with sensitization to the hapten diphenylcyclopropenone (DPC). The rearrangement uses TRBV20-1 and TRBJ2-1; 8 positions match TRBD1. The TCR was taken from a woman aged 45-65 years with alopecia areata. Some clones in this sample may be carry-over from other donors' samples. CDR3 DNA: TGCAGTGCTATATCCCACAGGGGGACCTACAATGAGCAGTTCTTC. Protein product: CSAISHRGTYNEQFF.